The clone carrying this T cell receptor beta chain was detected only once. This entry is derived from a study of blood T cell repertoires in COVID-19. Study as a whole: Specimens from acute and convalescent COVID-19 originated in the United States, Italy and Spain. The analysed material was cDNA or gDNA that came from T cells, B-cell-depleted T cells, or PBMCs.

V was cut by 3 bases and J by 3 bases, with 9 bases left in between. The CDR3 spans 13 residues. Germline assignment: CDR1 GTSNPN and CDR2 SVGIG (reference sequence). Per the original methods: Reference gene primer amplification gave estimated nucleated cell counts. The data were produced by immunoSEQ multiplex PCR, yet TCRdb's version contains in-frame clones alone and is incomplete. V and J calls and clone size come straight from that table; D and trimming were deduced from the DNA. This table has 130,000 to 150,000 clones, over 65% appearing once. The source of this sequence is a human donor in a cohort sampled during active COVID-19. The sequenced sample was peripheral blood. The chain joins TRBV30 to TRBJ1-5; no clear D gene. The CDR3, as DNA: TGTGCCTGGAGGGCAGGTTCCAATCAGCCCCAGCATTTT. Translated: CAWRAGSNQPQHF.